Shown below are 32 T cell receptor beta chains from a single sample sequenced in a study of T cells in Graves' hyperthyroidism and ophthalmopathy. RNA transcripts provided the source from which TCR beta CDR3 regions were amplified. Initially, a first-round RT-PCR of the TCR CDR3 employed the HTBI primer set. TCRdb re-analysed the multiplex PCR reads in MiXCR, keeping a single row per CDR3 protein. Of 300,000 to 400,000 distinct CDR3 sequences detected, around 13% appear once; the ten largest clones hold roughly 24%. Sequenced: blood. The receptors stem from a woman in her twenties or thirties with Graves' hyperthyroidism.

This clonotype was seen ten or more times. The chain couples TRBV6-1 to TRBJ2-3; D not certain. Per germline, CDR1 MNHNS and CDR2 SASEGT. The CDR3 is made up of 15 amino acids. V dropped 9 bases and J dropped 1 base, with 17 bases sitting between them. The CDR3 DNA reads as TGTGCCAGTCGTCCGGGCGGTTTAGGCACAGATACGCAGTATTTT. Translation: CASRPGGLGTDTQYF.

This chain connects TRBV30 to TRBJ1-1; D is possibly TRBD1 (6 bases). CDR1 is GTSNPN and CDR2 is SVGIG in the germline V gene (reference sequence). This CDR3 region has 11 residues. V lost 4 bases and J 6 bases, leaving 9 bases between the germline ends. In DNA, the CDR3 is TGTGCCTGGAAGGGGGAGTCTGAAGCTTTCTTT. It encodes CAWKGESEAFF.

This clonotype was seen a handful of times. CDR3 in amino acids: CSARRPSGNSNEQFF. CDR3 bases: TGCAGTGCTAGGCGTCCTAGCGGGAATAGTAATGAGCAGTTCTTC. The chain carries TRBV20-1 and TRBJ2-1, with 9 bases that match TRBD2. CDR3 length: 15 amino acids. Germline V gene lookup returns CDR1 DFQATT and CDR2 SNEGSKA (reference sequence). Germline trimming cut 3 bases from V and 7 bases from J; bases unmatched to any gene: 10.

The sample holds many counts of this clonotype. The V call is TRBV7-9, the J call TRBJ2-2; D is ambiguous. The CDR3 covers 14 residues. V dropped 5 bases and J dropped 5 bases, with 12 bases sitting between them. CDR1 is SEHNR and CDR2 is FQNEAQ in the germline V gene (reference sequence). CDR3 region: CASSDNVGTGELFF. In DNA form, the CDR3 reads TGTGCCAGCAGCGACAATGTCGGTACCGGGGAGCTGTTTTTT.

This clonotype was detected a few times. The rearrangement uses TRBV9 and TRBJ2-2, with D maybe TRBD2 (6 bases). The CDR3 is made up of 15 amino acids. Germline V gene sequence: CDR1 SGDLS, CDR2 YYNGEE. Trimming removed 2 bases at V and 7 bases at J, with 15 bases between. The CDR3 loop reads CASSVDQGGGGELFF. In DNA, the CDR3 is TGTGCCAGCAGCGTTGACCAGGGAGGAGGCGGGGAGCTGTTTTTT. Complete variable domain (other parts from reference TRBV9 and TRBJ2-2): DSGVTQTPKHLITATGQRVTLRCSPRSGDLSVYWYQQSLDQGLQFLIQYYNGEERAKGNILERFSAQQFPDLHSELNLSSLELGDSALYFCASSVDQGGGGELFFGEGSRLTVL.

The sample holds many counts of this clonotype. The chain joins TRBV24-1 to TRBJ2-3; D perhaps matches TRBD2 (6 bases). Germline lookup yields CDR1 KGHDR and CDR2 SFDVKD. Trimming pared 8 bases from V and 5 bases from J, leaving 16 bases between. This CDR3 comprises 14 residues. The CDR3 loop is CATTRGGNEDTQYF. For the CDR3, the DNA is TGTGCCACCACCAGAGGCGGGAATGAAGATACGCAGTATTTT.

The J gene is TRBJ1-4, the V gene TRBV5-6, with D maybe TRBD1 (6 bases). The CDR3 length is 17 residues. Deletions cut 1 base from V and 1 base from J, with 14 bases between. Germline CDR1 reads SGHDT; CDR2 reads YYEEEE. The CDR3 protein is CASSLSTIRGTNEKLFF. Written as DNA, the CDR3 is TGTGCCAGCAGCTTGTCCACCATCAGGGGAACTAATGAAAAACTGTTTTTT.

The genes are TRBV20-1 and TRBJ1-4; D might be TRBD1 (5 bases). Trimming pared 6 bases from V and 11 bases from J, leaving 16 bases between. Germline lookup yields CDR1 DFQATT and CDR2 SNEGSKA (reference sequence). CDR3 length: 12 amino acids. The CDR3: CSASGTLDKLFF. CDR3 bases: TGCAGTGCGTCCGGGACCCTGGATAAACTGTTTTTT.

In its sample, this clonotype was seen many times. The chain combines TRBV2 with TRBJ1-1; TRBD1 might be the D (5 bases). Trimming removed 4 bases at V and 0 bases at J, with 6 bases between. This CDR3 has 13 amino acids. Germline lookup yields CDR1 SNHLY and CDR2 FYNNEI. The CDR3 region is CASSGDLNTEAFF. In DNA form, the CDR3 reads TGTGCCAGCAGTGGGGACCTGAACACTGAAGCTTTCTTT.

This clonotype was found many times. The rearrangement joins TRBV5-1 to TRBJ2-2; unclear D gene. CDR3 length equals 14 residues. Germline V gene data show CDR1 as SGHRS and CDR2 as YFSETQ. V shed 1 base and J shed 2 bases, with 6 bases lying between them. Here the CDR3 reads CASSLTLNTGELFF. The CDR3 region has the DNA TGCGCCAGCAGCTTGACCTTAAACACCGGGGAGCTGTTTTTT.

The chain is built from TRBV20-1 and TRBJ2-7; D remains unclear. CDR3 length equals 15 residues. The germline V and J ends were trimmed by 0 bases and 4 bases, with 16 bases remaining between them. Germline V gene data show CDR1 as DFQATT and CDR2 as SNEGSKA (reference sequence). The CDR3 reads CSARELVESVYEQYF. The CDR3 DNA sequence: TGCAGTGCTAGAGAGTTGGTGGAGTCCGTATACGAGCAGTACTTC.

The chain carries TRBV13 and TRBJ1-2; possible D gene TRBD1, 5 bases. CDR3 length equals 17 residues. The V gene's germline CDR1 is PRHDT and CDR2 FYEKMQ (reference sequence). Trimming removed 5 bases from V and 8 bases from J, with 27 bases in between. The CDR3, as DNA: TGTGCCAGCAGCCACGTAGCTGGGGGACCGCTTCCTAGGGGCTACACCTTC. As protein: CASSHVAGGPLPRGYTF.

The chain combines TRBV10-2 with TRBJ2-5; D is ambiguous. CDR3 length equals 14 residues. Germline V gene lookup returns CDR1 WSHSY and CDR2 SAAADI. Trimming took off 10 bases at V and 4 bases at J, with 19 bases between the two ends. The CDR3 spells CATRPPNLAETQYF. CDR3 sequence (DNA): TGCGCCACCAGGCCTCCAAACCTGGCAGAGACCCAGTACTTC.

Details on this clonotype: A much larger clone sits a single nucleotide away, making a read error possible. V is TRBV29-1 and J is TRBJ2-1, with 8 bases matching TRBD2. There are 12 residues in the CDR3. After removal of 7 bases from V and 9 bases from J, the junction contained 8 bases not matched to a gene. CDR1 and CDR2 (germline): SQVTM, ANQGSEA. CDR3 in DNA: TGCAGCGGTCCAGCGGGAGAAGTTGAGCAGTTCTTC. Its protein product is CSGPAGEVEQFF.

There are a few counts of this clonotype. This sequence joins TRBV12-3 or TRBV12-4 and TRBJ2-1, with 10 bases that match TRBD1. This CDR3 contains 15 residues. V shed 6 bases and J 6 bases; nucleotides not matched to a gene: 8. The CDR3 reads CASSRGQGVANEQFF. CDR3 sequence (DNA): TGTGCCAGCAGCCGTGGACAGGGGGTGGCCAATGAGCAGTTCTTC.

CDR3 region: CASSPHPTDGYTF. The CDR3 bases are TGTGCCAGCAGCCCACACCCGACGGACGGCTACACCTTC. The rearrangement links TRBV7-6 to TRBJ1-2; D uncertain. V was cut by 5 bases and J by 8 bases, with 15 bases left in between. Per germline, CDR1 SGHVS and CDR2 FNYEAQ. The CDR3 loop spans 13 amino acids.

This clonotype was detected a few times. The gene calls are TRBV6-2 or TRBV6-3 and TRBJ1-1; D is ambiguous. The ends were cut back, 2 bases at V and 1 base at J, with 14 bases in the middle. Germline values: CDR1 MNHEY, CDR2 SVGEGT. The CDR3 runs 16 residues. CDR3 in amino acids: CASSYGQEGANTEAFF. The CDR3 DNA is TGTGCCAGCAGTTACGGGCAGGAGGGTGCGAACACTGAAGCTTTCTTT.

This clonotype was seen a handful of times. A much larger clone lies a single base off, so this may be a read error. Lacking the conserved final phenylalanine or tryptophan, this CDR3 likely reflects a read error. This sequence joins TRBV11-3 and TRBJ1-1, with unresolved D. Trimming took off 3 bases at V and 5 bases at J, with 10 bases between the two ends. The CDR3 covers 13 residues. The germline V gene encodes CDR1 SGHNT and CDR2 YENEEA. CDR3 sequence reads: CASSLRAETEAFS. In nucleotides, the CDR3 is TGTGCCAGCAGCTTGAGGGCGGAGACTGAAGCTTTCTCT.

Comments on this clonotype: Given a much more abundant clone one base away, this may be a read error. This chain connects TRBV6-2 or TRBV6-3 to TRBJ2-5; no clear D gene. The CDR3 extends over 12 amino acids. CDR1 is MNHEY and CDR2 is SVGEGT in the germline V gene. As DNA, the CDR3 is TGTGCCAGCCGAGGCTACCAAGAGACCCAGCACTTC. It yields the protein CASRGYQETQHF.

This clonotype was seen repeatedly, ten times or more. The J gene is TRBJ1-5, the V gene TRBV19; D not resolved. The V end lost 3 bases, the J end lost 2 bases, and 11 bases lay between the germline ends. This CDR3 has 15 amino acids. Germline CDR1 LNHDA, CDR2 SQIVND (reference sequence). The CDR3 loop reads CASSMDRVGNQPQHF. CDR3 sequence (DNA): TGTGCCAGTAGTATGGACCGGGTGGGCAATCAGCCCCAGCATTTT.

A remark on this clonotype: Being one base from a much bigger clone, this may be a read error. The chain has TRBV29-1 and TRBJ2-7; D is uncertain. The V gene lost 7 bases and the J gene lost 6 bases, with 19 bases spanning the gap. The CDR3 is 13 residues long. CDR1 is SQVTM and CDR2 is ANQGSEA in the germline V gene. The DNA for the CDR3 is TGCAGCGGGATGGCGAGCGCAGGTGGCGAGCAGTACTTC. Protein sequence: CSGMASAGGEQYF.

The table lists this clonotype with a few counts. This rearrangement joins TRBV7-9 to TRBJ2-4; D gene unclear. Per germline, CDR1 SEHNR and CDR2 FQNEAQ (reference sequence). CDR3 size: 17 residues. Trimming removed 3 bases from V and 1 base from J, with 16 bases in between. The CDR3 loop reads CASSFPVSAVAKNIQYF. CDR3 nucleotide sequence: TGTGCCAGCAGCTTCCCAGTAAGCGCGGTCGCCAAAAACATTCAGTACTTC.

This clonotype came up many times. The gene calls are TRBV24-1 and TRBJ2-2, with 9 bases fitting TRBD1. Germline V CDR1 and CDR2: KGHDR, SFDVKD. V dropped 4 bases and J dropped 6; count of bases not matched to a gene: 8. The CDR3 spans 16 residues. The DNA of the CDR3 is TGTGCCACCAGTGACCCCGGGACAGGGATACCCGGGGAGCTGTTTTTT. It translates to CATSDPGTGIPGELFF.

The chain employs TRBV20-1 and TRBJ2-7, with 13 bases identical to TRBD2. Germline assignment: CDR1 DFQATT and CDR2 SNEGSKA (reference sequence). The CDR3 covers 17 residues. The J segment lost 3 bases and the V segment lost 3 bases, leaving 11 bases of the junction unmatched. The CDR3 region has the DNA TGCAGTGCTAGTTTTTTGGGACTAGCGGGACCGGACTACGAGCAGTACTTC. Amino acid sequence: CSASFLGLAGPDYEQYF.

The CDR3 DNA reads TGCGCCAGCAGCCAAGGCGGGGACTCCTACGAGCAGTACTTC. This encodes CASSQGGDSYEQYF. The chain combines TRBV4-1 with TRBJ2-7; D perhaps matches TRBD2 (6 bases). Germline V gives CDR1 MGHRA, CDR2 YSYEKL. The V end lost 1 base, the J end lost 0 bases, and 7 bases lay between the germline ends. The length of the CDR3 is 14 residues.

This clonotype has a handful of counts. V gene TRBV28 combines with J gene TRBJ2-2, with 9 bases identical to TRBD2. Trimming took 6 bases from V and 5 from J; bases not matched to a gene: 4. The CDR3 loop spans 14 amino acids. Germline assignment: CDR1 MDHEN and CDR2 SYDVKM. For the CDR3, the DNA is TGTGCCAGCAGGCTTAGCGGGAGTACCGGGGAGCTGTTTTTT. Its protein product is CASRLSGSTGELFF.

This sequence joins TRBV20-1 and TRBJ2-7; TRBD1 aligns across 7 bases. The trim removed 6 bases at V and 7 bases at J, leaving 18 bases unmatched. This CDR3 is built from 15 residues. From germline, CDR1 is DFQATT and CDR2 SNEGSKA (reference sequence). CDR3 nucleotide sequence: TGCAGTGCACTCCCTGGGCTGGGCCCAGGGGGTGAGCAGTACTTC. The encoded protein is CSALPGLGPGGEQYF.

This clonotype showed up many times. The J gene is TRBJ2-1, the V gene TRBV29-1; a weak D match, TRBD2 (7 bases). This CDR3 is 12 amino acids long. Germline V lookup: CDR1 SQVTM, CDR2 ANQGSEA. V lost 6 bases and J lost 6, with 12 bases in between. In DNA, the CDR3 is TGCAGCGTATCGGGGGGCGGCAATGAGCAGTTCTTC. Amino acids: CSVSGGGNEQFF.

This clonotype was seen ten or more times. The chain employs TRBV2 and TRBJ1-1; no definite D call. Trimming shortened V by 6 bases and J by 0 bases, and 5 bases separated the two germline ends. CDR3 size: 12 residues. Germline V gene sequence: CDR1 SNHLY, CDR2 FYNNEI. The CDR3 DNA is TGTGCCAGCAGCTTTATGAACACTGAAGCTTTCTTT. Amino acid sequence: CASSFMNTEAFF.

This chain uses TRBV25-1 with TRBJ1-1; unclear D gene. CDR1 and CDR2 (germline): MGHDK, SYGVNS. The V gene lost 2 bases and the J gene lost 1 base, with 11 bases spanning the gap. CDR3 length equals 15 residues. The CDR3 loop is CASSERYTGNTEAFF. In nucleotides, the CDR3 is TGTGCCAGCAGTGAACGTTACACCGGGAACACTGAAGCTTTCTTT.

The rearrangement joins TRBV12-5 to TRBJ2-1; no reliable D call. The CDR3 extends over 13 amino acids. The germline V gene encodes CDR1 LGHNT and CDR2 FRNRAP. V was clipped by 5 bases and J by 3 bases, with 8 bases between them. The CDR3: CASGPGYYNEQFF. CDR3 DNA: TGTGCTAGTGGTCCAGGCTACTACAATGAGCAGTTCTTC.

This clonotype was seen at least ten times. The rearrangement links TRBV29-1 to TRBJ1-2; 8 bases align to TRBD1. With 5 bases clipped from V and 7 bases from J, the junction kept 6 bases outside the gene matches. The germline gives CDR1 SQVTM, CDR2 ANQGSEA. The CDR3 runs 12 residues. The CDR3 reads CSVSGQGGGYTF. The CDR3 bases are TGCAGCGTTAGTGGACAGGGAGGTGGCTACACCTTC.